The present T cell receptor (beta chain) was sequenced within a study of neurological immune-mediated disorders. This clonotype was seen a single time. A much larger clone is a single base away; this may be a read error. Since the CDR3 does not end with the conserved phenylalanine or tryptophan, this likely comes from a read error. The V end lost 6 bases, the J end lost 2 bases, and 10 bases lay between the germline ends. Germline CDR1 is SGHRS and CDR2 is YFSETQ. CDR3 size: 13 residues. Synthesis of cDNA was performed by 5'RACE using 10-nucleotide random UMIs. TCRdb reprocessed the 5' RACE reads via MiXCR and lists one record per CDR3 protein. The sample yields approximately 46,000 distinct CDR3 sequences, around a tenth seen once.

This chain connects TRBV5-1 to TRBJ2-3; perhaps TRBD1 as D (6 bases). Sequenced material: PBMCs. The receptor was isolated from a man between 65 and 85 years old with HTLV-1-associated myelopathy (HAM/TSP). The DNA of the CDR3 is TGCGCCAGCACTAGGGGACACACAGATACGCAGTATGTT. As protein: CASTRGHTDTQYV.